Below are 2 T cell receptor beta chains sequenced from a single sample in a study of graft-versus-host responses after intestinal transplantation. These receptors' targets are unknown. TCRdb's copy holds only in-frame clones and misses some; the assay was immunoSEQ multiplex PCR. The sample includes 75,000 to 100,000 clones, roughly 91% of them seen just once. The sequencing here drew on unstimulated CD8+ T cells sorted from spleen or lymph node cells, taken before intestinal transplant. The origin of the receptors is a human donor who received an intestinal transplant.

The genes are TRBV27 and TRBJ1-1, with 9 nucleotides matching TRBD1. The ends lost 5 bases at V and 5 bases at J; junction bases unmatched: 6. The CDR3 runs 14 residues. CDR1 MNHEY and CDR2 SMNVEV come from the germline V gene (reference sequence). This chain's CDR3 is CASSPQGAGTEAFF. The CDR3 region has the DNA TGTGCCAGCAGTCCACAGGGGGCTGGAACTGAAGCTTTCTTT.

The V gene is TRBV4-1, the J gene TRBJ1-1, with TRBD1 identical over 9 bases. The germline CDR1 and CDR2 sequences are MGHRA and YSYEKL. V dropped 2 bases and J dropped 4; count of bases not matched to a gene: 5. The CDR3 spans 15 residues. The DNA of the CDR3 is TGCGCCAGCAGCCAACCGGGACAGGGAGTCACTGAAGCTTTCTTT. Translation gives CASSQPGQGVTEAFF.